This T cell receptor beta chain was found in a study of control samples from healthy donors and cancer patients. Repertoires were generated with immunoSEQ multiplex PCR, while TCRdb's copy carries only in-frame clones and drops some. The sample records some 150,000 clones, roughly 92% being singletons. Deletions cut 2 bases from V and 4 bases from J, with 15 bases between. From germline, CDR1 is KGHDR and CDR2 SFDVKD. The CDR3 has 16 residues. The rearrangement links TRBV24-1 to TRBJ2-3; D could derive from TRBD1 or TRBD2 (6 bases each). The TCR was taken from a man aged 50-59 years in good health. Sequenced material: blood. This CDR3 is CATSDSGGGSPDTQYF. The CDR3, as DNA: TGTGCCACCAGTGATTCCGGGGGCGGTAGCCCAGATACGCAGTATTTT.